Below, one T cell receptor (beta chain) is given with its context. Its specificity is unknown. The junction departs from germline at one end; a sequencing error may be responsible. The data were obtained in a study of blood T cells in healthy people across ages. Study findings and constraints: Unsorted PBMCs blocked a conclusive comparison of naive and antigen-experienced cells.

The CDR3 has 15 amino acids. Germline CDR1 MGHRA, CDR2 YSYEKL. Primed by a sample-barcoded 5' primer and a J-beta primer mix, a second PCR proceeded for roughly 6 to 12 cycles. MiXCR, run by TCRdb on the 5' RACE reads, gives a single entry per CDR3 protein. The sample carries 650,000 to 700,000 distinct CDR3 sequences, 45% to 60% recorded once. The clonotype originates from a woman of 80 years or more in good health. The sequenced sample was blood. The V call is TRBV4-1, the J call TRBJ2-5, with TRBD2 identical over 10 bases. The J call is uncertain, as TRBJ2-7 better fits the DNA end. In DNA form, the CDR3 reads TGCGCCAGCAGCCAAGGTAGCGGGGGGTCCTCCGAGCAGTACTTC. Translated, it gives CASSQGSGGSSEQYF.